The rows below give T cell receptor beta chains drawn from one sample of a study of shared clonotypes between healthy human individuals. The protocol was immunoSEQ multiplex PCR, while the TCRdb copy is restricted to in-frame clones and leaves out a portion. The table has some 2 million clones, 85% to 95% seen once. Sequenced: naive CD4+ T cells sorted from blood. The receptors were sampled from a man aged 18 to 30 in good health. Both conserved end residues are part of each CDR3. The order of the fields is J gene, V gene, clone size, D gene, CDR3 protein, CDR3 DNA. D genes are given only for firm matches. Size values are once, few and many counts, or a class for expanded clones, and some rows have none.

j_gene: TRBJ2-7
v_gene: TRBV11-2
abundance: once
d_gene: -
CDR3aa: CASSLMQVEQYF
CDR3nt: TGTGCCAGCAGCTTAATGCAGGTCGAGCAGTACTTC

j_gene: TRBJ2-1
v_gene: TRBV10-2
abundance: -
d_gene: -
CDR3aa: CASSDRGFYNEQFF
CDR3nt: TGCGCCAGCAGTGACAGGGGATTCTACAATGAGCAGTTCTTC

j_gene: TRBJ2-7
v_gene: TRBV5-1
abundance: once
d_gene: -
CDR3aa: CASSSRGGVYEQYF
CDR3nt: TGCGCCAGCAGCTCCAGGGGGGGAGTATACGAGCAGTACTTC

j_gene: TRBJ1-6
v_gene: TRBV5-4
abundance: -
d_gene: TRBD1
CDR3aa: CASSPGQESHSPLHF
CDR3nt: TGTGCCAGCAGCCCGGGACAGGAAAGCCATTCACCCCTCCACTTT

j_gene: TRBJ2-3
v_gene: TRBV5-4
abundance: -
d_gene: TRBD1
CDR3aa: CASSRDSPDTQYF
CDR3nt: TGTGCCAGCAGCCGGGACAGCCCGGATACGCAGTATTTT

j_gene: TRBJ1-2
v_gene: TRBV6-5
abundance: -
d_gene: -
CDR3aa: CASSRSREGYTF
CDR3nt: TGTGCCAGCAGTAGATCCAGGGAAGGCTACACCTTC

j_gene: TRBJ2-5
v_gene: TRBV29-1
abundance: -
d_gene: -
CDR3aa: CSVDGLIQETQYF
CDR3nt: TGCAGCGTTGACGGTCTCATTCAAGAGACCCAGTACTTC

j_gene: TRBJ1-2
v_gene: TRBV7-2
abundance: once
d_gene: -
CDR3aa: CASTSRAVANYGYTF
CDR3nt: TGTGCCAGCACCTCCCGGGCAGTAGCTAACTATGGCTACACCTTC

j_gene: TRBJ1-1
v_gene: TRBV28
abundance: -
d_gene: -
CDR3aa: CASGDNTEAFF
CDR3nt: TGTGCCAGCGGGGACAACACTGAAGCTTTCTTT

j_gene: TRBJ1-2
v_gene: TRBV5-6
abundance: -
d_gene: -
CDR3aa: CASSLGAGASGYTF
CDR3nt: TGTGCCAGCAGCTTGGGAGCAGGGGCCTCCGGCTACACCTTC

j_gene: TRBJ1-5
v_gene: TRBV29-1
abundance: few
d_gene: -
CDR3aa: CSVGVGNQPQHF
CDR3nt: TGCAGCGTTGGGGTCGGCAATCAGCCCCAGCATTTT

j_gene: TRBJ2-3
v_gene: TRBV21-1
abundance: -
d_gene: -
CDR3aa: CASKITTEPGTDTQYF
CDR3nt: TGTGCCAGCAAGATCACGACCGAGCCCGGGACAGATACGCAGTATTTT

j_gene: TRBJ2-5
v_gene: TRBV10-3
abundance: -
d_gene: -
CDR3aa: CAISEGATQYF
CDR3nt: TGTGCCATCAGTGAGGGGGCGACCCAGTACTTC

j_gene: TRBJ2-1
v_gene: TRBV19
abundance: -
d_gene: TRBD1
CDR3aa: CASSSVGQGGHNEQFF
CDR3nt: TGTGCCAGTAGTTCTGTAGGACAGGGGGGACACAATGAGCAGTTCTTC

j_gene: TRBJ1-5
v_gene: TRBV6-6
abundance: -
d_gene: -
CDR3aa: CAISESLGSNQPQHF
CDR3nt: TGTGCCATCAGTGAGTCGCTGGGAAGCAATCAGCCCCAGCATTTT

j_gene: TRBJ2-7
v_gene: TRBV4-1
abundance: -
d_gene: TRBD1
CDR3aa: CASSQTRTGPRVEQYF
CDR3nt: TGCGCCAGCAGCCAAACTCGGACAGGTCCCCGAGTGGAGCAGTACTTC

j_gene: TRBJ1-2
v_gene: TRBV11-2
abundance: -
d_gene: -
CDR3aa: CASSLAPTGIGYTF
CDR3nt: TGTGCCAGCAGCTTAGCCCCAACAGGGATTGGCTACACCTTC

j_gene: TRBJ1-6
v_gene: TRBV6-6
abundance: -
d_gene: -
CDR3aa: CASIGGNSPLHF
CDR3nt: TGTGCCAGCATCGGGGGTAATTCACCCCTCCACTTT

j_gene: TRBJ1-5
v_gene: TRBV2
abundance: -
d_gene: -
CDR3aa: CASSEAPGLGQPQHF
CDR3nt: TGTGCCAGCAGTGAAGCGCCGGGGTTGGGTCAGCCCCAGCATTTT

j_gene: TRBJ2-5
v_gene: TRBV7-2
abundance: -
d_gene: TRBD2
CDR3aa: CASSRGVTSGRGPETQYF
CDR3nt: TGTGCCAGCAGCCGGGGGGTTACTAGCGGGAGAGGCCCGGAGACCCAGTACTTC

j_gene: TRBJ1-6
v_gene: TRBV5-1
abundance: -
d_gene: -
CDR3aa: CASSRGLPSYNSPLHF
CDR3nt: TGCGCCAGCAGTCGGGGACTGCCCTCCTATAATTCACCCCTCCACTTT

j_gene: TRBJ2-1
v_gene: TRBV10-2
abundance: -
d_gene: -
CDR3aa: CASSPNLDGGLPYNEQFF
CDR3nt: TGCGCCAGTAGTCCCAACCTGGACGGGGGCCTACCTTACAATGAGCAGTTCTTC

j_gene: TRBJ2-7
v_gene: TRBV11-2
abundance: -
d_gene: TRBD1
CDR3aa: CASSSPGTGASYEQYF
CDR3nt: TGTGCCAGCAGCTCCCCCGGGACAGGGGCCTCCTACGAGCAGTACTTC

j_gene: TRBJ2-3
v_gene: TRBV7-2
abundance: -
d_gene: -
CDR3aa: CASSHRAGSDTQYF
CDR3nt: TGTGCCAGCAGCCACAGGGCGGGATCAGATACGCAGTATTTT

j_gene: TRBJ1-6
v_gene: TRBV7-8
abundance: once
d_gene: -
CDR3aa: CASSLNPLQSSYNSPLHF
CDR3nt: TGTGCCAGCAGCCTAAATCCCCTACAGAGCTCCTATAATTCACCCCTCCACTTT